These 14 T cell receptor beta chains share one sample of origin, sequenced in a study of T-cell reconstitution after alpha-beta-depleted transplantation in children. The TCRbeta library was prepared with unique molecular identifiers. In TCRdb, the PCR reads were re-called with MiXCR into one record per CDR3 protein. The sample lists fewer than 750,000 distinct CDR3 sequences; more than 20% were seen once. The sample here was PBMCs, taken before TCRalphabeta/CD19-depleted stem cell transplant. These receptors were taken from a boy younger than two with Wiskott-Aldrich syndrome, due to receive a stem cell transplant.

CDR3 in DNA: TGCAGTGCTAGTCTCCAGGGAAGCTCCTACAATGAGCAGTTCTTC. Encoded protein: CSASLQGSSYNEQFF. The chain uses TRBV20-1 and TRBJ2-1, with D maybe TRBD1 (5 bases). CDR1 is DFQATT, CDR2 SNEGSKA, per germline (reference sequence). Trimming took off 3 bases at V and 0 bases at J, with 12 bases between the two ends. The CDR3 length is 15 residues.

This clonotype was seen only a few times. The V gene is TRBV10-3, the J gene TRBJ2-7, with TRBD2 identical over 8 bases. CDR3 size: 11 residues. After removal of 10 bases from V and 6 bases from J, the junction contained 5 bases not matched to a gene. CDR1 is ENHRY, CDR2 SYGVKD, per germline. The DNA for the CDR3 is TGTGCCACGGGAGGGACCCTCGAGCAGTACTTC. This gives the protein CATGGTLEQYF.

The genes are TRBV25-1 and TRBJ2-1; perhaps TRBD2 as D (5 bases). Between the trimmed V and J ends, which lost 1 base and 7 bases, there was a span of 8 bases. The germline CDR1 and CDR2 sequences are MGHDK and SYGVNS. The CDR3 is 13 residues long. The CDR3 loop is CASSEFVANEQFF. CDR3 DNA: TGTGCCAGCAGTGAATTTGTAGCGAATGAGCAGTTCTTC.

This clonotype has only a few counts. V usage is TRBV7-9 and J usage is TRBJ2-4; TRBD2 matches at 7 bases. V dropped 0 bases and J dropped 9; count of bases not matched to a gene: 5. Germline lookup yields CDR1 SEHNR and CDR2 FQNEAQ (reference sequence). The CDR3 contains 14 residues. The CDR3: CASSLAGGAGIQYF. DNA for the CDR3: TGTGCCAGCAGCTTAGCGGGAGGGGCTGGCATTCAGTACTTC.

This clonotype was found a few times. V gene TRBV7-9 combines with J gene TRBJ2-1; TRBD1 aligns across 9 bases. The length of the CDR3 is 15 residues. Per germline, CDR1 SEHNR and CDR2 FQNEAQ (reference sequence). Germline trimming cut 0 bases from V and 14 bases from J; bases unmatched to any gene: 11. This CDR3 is CASSLALSGRTGEFF. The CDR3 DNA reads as TGTGCCAGCAGCTTAGCCCTTTCCGGGCGGACAGGGGAGTTCTTC.

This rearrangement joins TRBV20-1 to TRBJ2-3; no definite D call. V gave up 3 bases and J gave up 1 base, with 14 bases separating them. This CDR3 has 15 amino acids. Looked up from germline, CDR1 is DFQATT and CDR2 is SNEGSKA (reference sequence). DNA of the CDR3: TGCAGTGCTAGTCCGATGGGCGTTCGCACAGATACGCAGTATTTT. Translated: CSASPMGVRTDTQYF.

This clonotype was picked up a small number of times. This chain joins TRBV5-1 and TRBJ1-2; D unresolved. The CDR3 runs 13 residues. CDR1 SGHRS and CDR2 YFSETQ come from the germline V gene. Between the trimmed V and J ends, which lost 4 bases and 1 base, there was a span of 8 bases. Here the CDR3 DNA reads TGCGCCAGCAGCGCGGACGGTAACTATGGCTACACCTTC. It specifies CASSADGNYGYTF.

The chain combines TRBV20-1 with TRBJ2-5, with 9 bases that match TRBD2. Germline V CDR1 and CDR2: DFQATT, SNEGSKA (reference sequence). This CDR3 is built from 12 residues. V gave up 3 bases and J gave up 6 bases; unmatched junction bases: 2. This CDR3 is CSARTSGKTQYF. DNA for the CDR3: TGCAGTGCTAGGACTAGCGGAAAGACCCAGTACTTC.

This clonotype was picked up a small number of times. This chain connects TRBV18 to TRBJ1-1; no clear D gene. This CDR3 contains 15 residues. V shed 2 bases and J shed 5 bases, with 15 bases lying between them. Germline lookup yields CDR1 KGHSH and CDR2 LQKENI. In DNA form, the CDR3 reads TGTGCCAGCTCACCATTGTTTCAGGCCGAGACTGAAGCTTTCTTT. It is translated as CASSPLFQAETEAFF.

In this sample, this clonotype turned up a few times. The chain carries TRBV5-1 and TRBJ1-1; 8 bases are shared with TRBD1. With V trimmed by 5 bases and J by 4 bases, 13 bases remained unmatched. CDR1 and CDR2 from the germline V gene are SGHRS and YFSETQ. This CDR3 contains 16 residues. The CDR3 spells CASSTSSRGRLTEAFF. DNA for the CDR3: TGCGCCAGCAGTACGTCCAGCAGGGGGCGGCTCACTGAAGCTTTCTTT.

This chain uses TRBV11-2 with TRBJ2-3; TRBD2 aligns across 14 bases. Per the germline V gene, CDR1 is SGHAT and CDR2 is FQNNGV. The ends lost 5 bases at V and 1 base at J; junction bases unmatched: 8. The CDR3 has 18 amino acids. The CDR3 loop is CASSRLGLAGAGTDTQYF. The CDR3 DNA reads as TGTGCCAGCAGCCGCCTGGGACTAGCGGGAGCAGGCACAGATACGCAGTATTTT.

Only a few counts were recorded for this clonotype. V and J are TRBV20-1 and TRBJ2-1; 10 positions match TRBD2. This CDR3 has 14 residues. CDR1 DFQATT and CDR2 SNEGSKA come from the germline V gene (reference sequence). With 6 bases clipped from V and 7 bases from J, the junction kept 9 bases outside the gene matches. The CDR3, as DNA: TGCAGTGCCGAAGCTAGCGGGAGTCGGAATGAGCAGTTCTTC. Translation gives CSAEASGSRNEQFF.

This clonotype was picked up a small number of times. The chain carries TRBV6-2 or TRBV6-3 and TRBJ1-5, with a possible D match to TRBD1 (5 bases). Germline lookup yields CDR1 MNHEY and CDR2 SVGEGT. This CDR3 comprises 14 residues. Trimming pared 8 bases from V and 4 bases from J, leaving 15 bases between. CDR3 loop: CASCPLGVNQPQHF. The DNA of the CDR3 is TGTGCCAGCTGCCCCTTGGGGGTGAATCAGCCCCAGCATTTT.

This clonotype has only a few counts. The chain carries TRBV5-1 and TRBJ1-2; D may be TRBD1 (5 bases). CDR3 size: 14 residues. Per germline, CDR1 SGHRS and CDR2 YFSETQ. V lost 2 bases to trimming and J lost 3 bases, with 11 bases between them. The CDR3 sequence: CASSFHQGHYGYTF. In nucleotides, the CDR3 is TGCGCCAGCAGCTTCCACCAGGGCCACTATGGCTACACCTTC.